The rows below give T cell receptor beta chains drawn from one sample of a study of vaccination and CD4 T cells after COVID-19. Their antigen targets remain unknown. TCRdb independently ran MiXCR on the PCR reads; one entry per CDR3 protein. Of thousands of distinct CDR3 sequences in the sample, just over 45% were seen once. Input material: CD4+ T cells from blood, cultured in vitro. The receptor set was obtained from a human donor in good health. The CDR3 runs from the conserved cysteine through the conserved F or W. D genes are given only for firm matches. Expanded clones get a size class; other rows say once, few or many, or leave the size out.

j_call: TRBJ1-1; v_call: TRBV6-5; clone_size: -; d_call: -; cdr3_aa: CASSYSWGGTEAFF; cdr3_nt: TGTGCCAGCAGTTACTCGTGGGGAGGCACTGAAGCTTTCTTT
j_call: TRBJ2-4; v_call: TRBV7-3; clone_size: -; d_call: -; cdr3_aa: CASSLDQGDIQYF; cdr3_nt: TGTGCCAGCAGCTTGGACCAGGGTGACATTCAGTACTTC
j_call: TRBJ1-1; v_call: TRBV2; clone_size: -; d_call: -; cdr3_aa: CASSVGTVGGMNTEAFF; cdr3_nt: TGTGCCAGCAGTGTCGGGACTGTCGGGGGAATGAACACTGAAGCTTTCTTT
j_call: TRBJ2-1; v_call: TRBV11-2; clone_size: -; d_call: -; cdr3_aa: CASRTTRNEQFF; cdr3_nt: TGTGCCAGCAGGACTACTAGGAATGAGCAGTTCTTC
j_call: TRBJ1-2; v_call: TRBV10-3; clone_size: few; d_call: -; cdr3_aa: CAISEGGDYGYTF; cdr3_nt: TGTGCCATCAGTGAGGGGGGTGACTATGGCTACACCTTC
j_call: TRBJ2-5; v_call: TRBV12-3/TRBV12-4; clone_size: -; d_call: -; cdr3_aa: CASSLGETQYF; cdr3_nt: TGTGCCAGCAGTTTAGGGGAGACCCAGTACTTC
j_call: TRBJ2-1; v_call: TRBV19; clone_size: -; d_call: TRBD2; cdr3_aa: CASRPTSGASYNEQFF; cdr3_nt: TGTGCCAGTAGGCCCACTAGCGGGGCATCCTACAATGAGCAGTTCTTC
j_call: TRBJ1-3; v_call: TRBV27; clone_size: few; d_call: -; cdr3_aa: CASRPTSSGNTIYF; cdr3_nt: TGTGCCAGCAGGCCTACAAGCTCTGGAAACACCATATATTTT
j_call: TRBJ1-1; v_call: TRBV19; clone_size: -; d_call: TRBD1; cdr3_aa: CASSLGTGRTVF; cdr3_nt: TGTGCCAGTAGTCTCGGGACAGGGAGAACCGTCTTT
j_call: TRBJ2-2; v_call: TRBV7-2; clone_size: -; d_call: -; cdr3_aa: CASSFTGGLTGELFF; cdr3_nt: TGTGCCAGCAGCTTCACGGGGGGCCTAACCGGGGAGCTGTTTTTT
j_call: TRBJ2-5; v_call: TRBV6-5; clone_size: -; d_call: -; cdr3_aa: CASSYSNSWGGETQYF; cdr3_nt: TGTGCCAGCAGTTACTCCAACTCTTGGGGAGGAGAGACCCAGTACTTC
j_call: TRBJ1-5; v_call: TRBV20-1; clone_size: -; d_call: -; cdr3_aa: CSARESNQPQHF; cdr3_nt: TGCAGTGCTAGAGAGAGCAATCAGCCCCAGCATTTT
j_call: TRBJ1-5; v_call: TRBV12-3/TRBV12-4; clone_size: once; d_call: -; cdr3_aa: CASSLGGRGQPQHF; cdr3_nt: TGTGCCAGCAGTTTGGGGGGCCGGGGGCAGCCCCAGCATTTT
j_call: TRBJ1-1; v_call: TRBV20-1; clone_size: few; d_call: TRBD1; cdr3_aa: CSARRGLGTEAFF; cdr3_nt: TGCAGTGCTAGAAGGGGGCTTGGCACTGAAGCTTTCTTT
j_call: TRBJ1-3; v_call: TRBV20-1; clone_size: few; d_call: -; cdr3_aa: CSARLRADTIYF; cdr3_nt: TGCAGTGCTAGACTCAGGGCAGACACCATATATTTT
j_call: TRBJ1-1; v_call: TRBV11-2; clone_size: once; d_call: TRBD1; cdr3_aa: CASRIGGTGVRAFF; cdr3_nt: TGTGCCAGCAGGATTGGAGGGACAGGGGTAAGGGCTTTCTTT
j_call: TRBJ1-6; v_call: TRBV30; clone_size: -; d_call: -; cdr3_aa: CAWSADRHSPLHF; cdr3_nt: TGTGCCTGGAGTGCGGACAGACATTCACCCCTCCACTTT
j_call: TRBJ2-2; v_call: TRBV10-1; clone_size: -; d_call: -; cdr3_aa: CASSDITETTNTGELFF; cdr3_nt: TGCGCCAGCAGTGATATCACCGAGACTACTAACACCGGGGAGCTGTTTTTT
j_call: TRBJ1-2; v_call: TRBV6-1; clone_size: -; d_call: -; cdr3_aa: CASSPKEQGAVYGYTF; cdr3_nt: TGTGCCAGCAGCCCCAAAGAACAGGGAGCGGTGTATGGCTACACCTTC
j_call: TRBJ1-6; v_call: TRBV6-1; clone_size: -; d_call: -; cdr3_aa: CASSELGKSPLHF; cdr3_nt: TGTGCCAGCAGTGAATTAGGAAAATCACCCCTCCACTTT
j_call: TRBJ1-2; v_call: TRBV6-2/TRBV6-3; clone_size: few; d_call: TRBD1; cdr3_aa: CASSPLTGGSFGYTF; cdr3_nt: TGTGCCAGCAGTCCCCTGACAGGGGGAAGTTTTGGCTACACCTTC
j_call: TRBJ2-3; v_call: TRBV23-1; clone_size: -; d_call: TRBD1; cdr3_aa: CASSQTGTGPKGPDTQYF; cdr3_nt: TGCGCCAGCAGTCAAACCGGGACAGGGCCCAAAGGTCCAGATACGCAGTATTTT
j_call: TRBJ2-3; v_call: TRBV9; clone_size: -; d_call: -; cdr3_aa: CASSGPRGTDTQYF; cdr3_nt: TGTGCCAGCAGCGGACCCCGGGGCACAGATACGCAGTATTTT
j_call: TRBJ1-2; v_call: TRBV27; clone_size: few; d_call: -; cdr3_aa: CASSSWRGTGGYTF; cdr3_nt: TGTGCCAGCAGTTCTTGGCGGGGCACGGGTGGCTACACCTTC
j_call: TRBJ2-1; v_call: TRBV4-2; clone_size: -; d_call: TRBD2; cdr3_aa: CASSLAGDYNEQFF; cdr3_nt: TGTGCCAGCAGCCTAGCGGGGGACTACAATGAGCAGTTCTTC
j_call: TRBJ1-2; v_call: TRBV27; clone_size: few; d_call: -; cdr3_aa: CATRTAAYGYTF; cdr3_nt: TGTGCCACCAGGACAGCTGCCTATGGCTACACCTTC
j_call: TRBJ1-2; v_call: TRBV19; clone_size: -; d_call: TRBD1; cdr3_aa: CASSIDWDRLLYGYTF; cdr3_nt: TGTGCCAGTAGTATAGACTGGGACAGACTATTATATGGCTACACCTTC
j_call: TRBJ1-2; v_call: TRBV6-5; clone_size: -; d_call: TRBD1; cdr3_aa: CASSYAQGGNYGYTF; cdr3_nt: TGTGCCAGCAGTTACGCTCAGGGGGGAAACTATGGCTACACCTTC
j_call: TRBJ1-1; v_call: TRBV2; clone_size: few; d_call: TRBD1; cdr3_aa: CASSVEGAMNTEAFF; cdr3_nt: TGTGCCAGCAGTGTGGAGGGGGCTATGAACACTGAAGCTTTCTTT
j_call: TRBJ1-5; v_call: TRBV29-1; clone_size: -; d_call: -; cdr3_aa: CSVLQGGEPQHF; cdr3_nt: TGCAGCGTACTACAGGGTGGGGAGCCCCAGCATTTT
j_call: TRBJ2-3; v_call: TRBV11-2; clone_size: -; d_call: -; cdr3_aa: CASSLGLLQYF; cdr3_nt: TGTGCCAGCAGCTTAGGATTACTGCAGTATTTT
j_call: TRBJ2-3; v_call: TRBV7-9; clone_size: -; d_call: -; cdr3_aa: CASSLYPSGTDTQYF; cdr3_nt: TGTGCCAGCAGCTTATATCCTAGCGGCACAGATACGCAGTATTTT